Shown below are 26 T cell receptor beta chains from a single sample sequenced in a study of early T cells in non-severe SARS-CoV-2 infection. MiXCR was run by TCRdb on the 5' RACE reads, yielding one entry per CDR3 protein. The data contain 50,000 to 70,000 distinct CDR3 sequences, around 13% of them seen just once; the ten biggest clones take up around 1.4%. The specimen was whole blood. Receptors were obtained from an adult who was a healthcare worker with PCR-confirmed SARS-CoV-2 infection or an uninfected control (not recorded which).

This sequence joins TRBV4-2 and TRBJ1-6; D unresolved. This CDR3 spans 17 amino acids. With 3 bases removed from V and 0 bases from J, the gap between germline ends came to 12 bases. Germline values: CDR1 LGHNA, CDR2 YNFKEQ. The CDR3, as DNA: TGTGCCAGCAGCCATGGGCAGGCAAGCTCCTATAATTCACCCCTCCACTTT. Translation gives CASSHGQASSYNSPLHF.

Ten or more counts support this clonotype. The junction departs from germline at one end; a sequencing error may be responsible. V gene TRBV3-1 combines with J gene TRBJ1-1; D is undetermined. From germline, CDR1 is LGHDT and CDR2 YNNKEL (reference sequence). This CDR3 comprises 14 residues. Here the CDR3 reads CANSPGLMNTEAFF. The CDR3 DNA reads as TGTGCCAACAGCCCAGGCCTGATGAACACTGAAGCTTTCTTT.

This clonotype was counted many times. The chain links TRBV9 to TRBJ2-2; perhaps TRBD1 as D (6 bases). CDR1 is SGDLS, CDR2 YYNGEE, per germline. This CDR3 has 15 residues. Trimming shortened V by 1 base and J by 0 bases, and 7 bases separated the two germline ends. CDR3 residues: CASSVRGSNTGELFF. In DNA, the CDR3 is TGTGCCAGCAGCGTAAGGGGGTCGAACACCGGGGAGCTGTTTTTT.

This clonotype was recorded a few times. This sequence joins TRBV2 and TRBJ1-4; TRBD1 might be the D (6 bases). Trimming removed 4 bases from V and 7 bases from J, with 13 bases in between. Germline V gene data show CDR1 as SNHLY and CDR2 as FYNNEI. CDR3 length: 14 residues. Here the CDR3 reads CASSGTSRGEKLFF. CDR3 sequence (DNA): TGTGCCAGCAGTGGGACATCCAGGGGTGAAAAACTGTTTTTT. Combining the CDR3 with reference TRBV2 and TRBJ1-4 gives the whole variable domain EPEVTQTPSHQVTQMGQEVILRCVPISNHLYFYWYRQILGQKVEFLVSFYNNEISEKSEIFDDQFSVERPDGSNFTLKIRSTKLEDSAMYFCASSGTSRGEKLFFGSGTQLSVL.

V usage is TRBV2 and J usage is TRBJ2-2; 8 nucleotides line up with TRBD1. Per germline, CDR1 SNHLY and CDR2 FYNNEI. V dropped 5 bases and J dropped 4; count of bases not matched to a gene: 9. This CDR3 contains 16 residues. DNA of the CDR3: TGTGCCAGCAGTCGACAGGGGATTCGTGGCACCGGGGAGCTGTTTTTT. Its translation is CASSRQGIRGTGELFF.

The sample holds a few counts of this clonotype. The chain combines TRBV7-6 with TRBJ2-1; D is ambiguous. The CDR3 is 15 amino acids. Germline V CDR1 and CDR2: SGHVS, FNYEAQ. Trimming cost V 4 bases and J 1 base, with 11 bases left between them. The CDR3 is CASSSPGRSYNEQFF. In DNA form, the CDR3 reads TGTGCCAGCAGCTCCCCGGGTCGTTCCTACAATGAGCAGTTCTTC.

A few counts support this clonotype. In nucleotides, the CDR3 is TGTGCCAGTAGTATAGATGACAGCAATCAGCCCCAGCATTTT. Translating it yields CASSIDDSNQPQHF. V is TRBV19 and J is TRBJ1-5; D remains ambiguous. The CDR3 has 14 amino acids. V was clipped by 0 bases and J by 1 base, with 4 bases between them. In germline, CDR1 is LNHDA, CDR2 SQIVND (reference sequence).

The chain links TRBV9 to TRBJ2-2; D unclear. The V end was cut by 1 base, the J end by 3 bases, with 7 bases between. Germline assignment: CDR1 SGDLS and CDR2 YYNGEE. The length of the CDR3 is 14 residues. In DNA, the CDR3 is TGTGCCAGCAGCGTATTAGGCGACACCGGGGAGCTGTTTTTT. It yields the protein CASSVLGDTGELFF. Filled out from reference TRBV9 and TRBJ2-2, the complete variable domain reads DSGVTQTPKHLITATGQRVTLRCSPRSGDLSVYWYQQSLDQGLQFLIQYYNGEERAKGNILERFSAQQFPDLHSELNLSSLELGDSALYFCASSVLGDTGELFFGEGSRLTVL.

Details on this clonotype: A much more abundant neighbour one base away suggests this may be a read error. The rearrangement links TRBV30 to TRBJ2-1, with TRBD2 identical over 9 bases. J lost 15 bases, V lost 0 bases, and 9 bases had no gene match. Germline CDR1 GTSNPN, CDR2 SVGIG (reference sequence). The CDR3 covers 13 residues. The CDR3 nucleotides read TGTGCCTGGAGTGTAACTGGCGGGGGGGCTTGGTTCTTC. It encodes CAWSVTGGGAWFF. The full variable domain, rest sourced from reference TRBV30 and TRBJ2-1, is SQTIHQWPATLVQPVGSPLSLECTVEGTSNPNLYWYRQAAGRGLQLLFYSVGIGQISSEVPQNLSASRPQDRQFILSSKKLLLSDSGFYLCAWSVTGGGAWFFGPGTRLTVL.

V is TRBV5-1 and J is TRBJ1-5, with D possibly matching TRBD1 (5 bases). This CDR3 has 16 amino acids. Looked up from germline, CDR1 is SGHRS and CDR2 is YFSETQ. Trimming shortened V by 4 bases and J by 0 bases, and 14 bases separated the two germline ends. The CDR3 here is CASSPVGGDSNQPQHF. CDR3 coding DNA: TGCGCCAGCAGCCCCGTCGGAGGGGATAGCAATCAGCCCCAGCATTTT.

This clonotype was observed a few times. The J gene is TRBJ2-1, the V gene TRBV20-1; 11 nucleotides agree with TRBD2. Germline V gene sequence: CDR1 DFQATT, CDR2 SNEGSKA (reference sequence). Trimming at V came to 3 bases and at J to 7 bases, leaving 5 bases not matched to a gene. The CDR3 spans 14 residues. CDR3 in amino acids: CSASDGLAGNEQFF. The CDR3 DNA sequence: TGCAGTGCTAGTGACGGACTAGCGGGTAATGAGCAGTTCTTC.

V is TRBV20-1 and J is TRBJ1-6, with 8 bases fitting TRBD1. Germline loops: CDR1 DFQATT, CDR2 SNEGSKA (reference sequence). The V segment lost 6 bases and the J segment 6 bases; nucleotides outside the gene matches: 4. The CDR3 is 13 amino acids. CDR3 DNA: TGCAGTGCCATGACAGGGGTTAATTCACCCCTCCACTTT. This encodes CSAMTGVNSPLHF.

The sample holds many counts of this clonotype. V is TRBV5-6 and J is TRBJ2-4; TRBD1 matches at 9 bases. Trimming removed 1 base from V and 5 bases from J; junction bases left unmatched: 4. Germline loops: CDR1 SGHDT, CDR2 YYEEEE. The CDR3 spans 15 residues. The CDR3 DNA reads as TGTGCCAGCAGCTTGCCGGGACAGGGCCAAAACATTCAGTACTTC. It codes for CASSLPGQGQNIQYF. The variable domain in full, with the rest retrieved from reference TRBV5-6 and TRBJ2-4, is DAGVTQSPTHLIKTRGQQVTLRCSPKSGHDTVSWYQQALGQGPQFIFQYYEEEERQRGNFPDRFSGHQFPNYSSELNVNALLLGDSALYLCASSLPGQGQNIQYFGAGTRLSVL.

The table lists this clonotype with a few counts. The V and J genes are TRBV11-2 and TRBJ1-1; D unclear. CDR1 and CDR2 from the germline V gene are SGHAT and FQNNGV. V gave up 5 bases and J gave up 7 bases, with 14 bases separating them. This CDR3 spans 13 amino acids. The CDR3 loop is CASSLGPPFEAFF. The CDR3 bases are TGTGCCAGCAGCCTTGGACCGCCCTTTGAAGCTTTCTTT. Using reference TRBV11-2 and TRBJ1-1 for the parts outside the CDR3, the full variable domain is EAGVAQSPRYKIIEKRQSVAFWCNPISGHATLYWYQQILGQGPKLLIQFQNNGVVDDSQLPKDRFSAERLKGVDSTLKIQPAKLEDSAVYLCASSLGPPFEAFFGQGTRLTVV.

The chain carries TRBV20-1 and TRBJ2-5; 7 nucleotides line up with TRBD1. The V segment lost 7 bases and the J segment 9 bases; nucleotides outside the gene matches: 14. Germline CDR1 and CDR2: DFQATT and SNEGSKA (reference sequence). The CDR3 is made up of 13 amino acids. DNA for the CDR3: TGCAGTGGTACCGGGACACCCCAGGGGGCCCAGTACTTC. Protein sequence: CSGTGTPQGAQYF.

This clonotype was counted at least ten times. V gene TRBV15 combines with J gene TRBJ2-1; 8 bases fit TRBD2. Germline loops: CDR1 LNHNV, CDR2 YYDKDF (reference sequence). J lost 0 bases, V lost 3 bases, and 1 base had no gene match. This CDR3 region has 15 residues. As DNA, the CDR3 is TGTGCCACCAGCAGGAGCGGGAGCTCCTACAATGAGCAGTTCTTC. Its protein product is CATSRSGSSYNEQFF.

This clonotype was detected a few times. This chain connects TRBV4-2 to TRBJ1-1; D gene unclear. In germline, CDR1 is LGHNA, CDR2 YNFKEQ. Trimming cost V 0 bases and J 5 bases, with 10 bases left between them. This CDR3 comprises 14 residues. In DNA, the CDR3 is TGTGCCAGCAGCCAAGATAGGACGGGGACTGAAGCTTTCTTT. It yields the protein CASSQDRTGTEAFF.

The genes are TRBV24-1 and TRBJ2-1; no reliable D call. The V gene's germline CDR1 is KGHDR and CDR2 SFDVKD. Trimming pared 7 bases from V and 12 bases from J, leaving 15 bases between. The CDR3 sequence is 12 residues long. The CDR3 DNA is TGTGCCACCAGCGACCCTGGGTCCCGGCAGTTCTTC. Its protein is CATSDPGSRQFF.

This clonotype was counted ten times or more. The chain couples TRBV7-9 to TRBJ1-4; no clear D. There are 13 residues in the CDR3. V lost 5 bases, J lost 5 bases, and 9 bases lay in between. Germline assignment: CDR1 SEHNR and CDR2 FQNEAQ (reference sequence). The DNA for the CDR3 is TGTGCCAGCAGCATAACCGCAAATGAAAAACTGTTTTTT. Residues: CASSITANEKLFF.

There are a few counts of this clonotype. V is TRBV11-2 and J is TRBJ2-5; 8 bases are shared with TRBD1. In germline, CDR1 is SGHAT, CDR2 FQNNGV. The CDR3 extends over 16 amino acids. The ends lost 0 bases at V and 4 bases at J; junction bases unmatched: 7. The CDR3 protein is CASSLDRTGFGETQYF. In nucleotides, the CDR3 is TGTGCCAGCAGCTTAGATCGGACAGGGTTTGGAGAGACCCAGTACTTC.

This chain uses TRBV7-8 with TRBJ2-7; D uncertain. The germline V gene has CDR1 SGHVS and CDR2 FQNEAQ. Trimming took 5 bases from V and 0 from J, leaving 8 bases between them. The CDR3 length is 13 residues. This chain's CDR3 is CASSVVSSYEQYF. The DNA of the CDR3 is TGTGCCAGCAGCGTAGTGAGCTCCTACGAGCAGTACTTC.

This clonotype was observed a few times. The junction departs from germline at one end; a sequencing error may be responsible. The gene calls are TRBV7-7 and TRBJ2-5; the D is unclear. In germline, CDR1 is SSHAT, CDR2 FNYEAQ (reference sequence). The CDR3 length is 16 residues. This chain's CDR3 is CASSLSSFAYQETQYF. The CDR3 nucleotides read TGTGCTAGCAGCTTGTCTTCCTTCGCGTACCAAGAGACCCAGTACTTC.

The CDR3 reads CSASTGWGNYGYTF. CDR3 in DNA: TGCAGTGCTAGTACAGGGTGGGGCAACTATGGCTACACCTTC. The chain is built from TRBV20-1 and TRBJ1-2; D is possibly TRBD1 (6 bases). The CDR3 consists of 14 residues. The germline gives CDR1 DFQATT, CDR2 SNEGSKA (reference sequence). With 3 bases removed from V and 2 bases from J, the gap between germline ends came to 13 bases.

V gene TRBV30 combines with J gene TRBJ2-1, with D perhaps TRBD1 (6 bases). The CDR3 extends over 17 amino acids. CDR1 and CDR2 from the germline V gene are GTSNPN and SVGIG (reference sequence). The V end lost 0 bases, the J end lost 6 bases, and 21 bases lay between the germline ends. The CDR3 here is CAWSVPAWGQVLNEQFF. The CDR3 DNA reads TGTGCCTGGAGTGTCCCTGCTTGGGGGCAGGTACTCAATGAGCAGTTCTTC. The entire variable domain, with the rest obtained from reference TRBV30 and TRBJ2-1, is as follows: SQTIHQWPATLVQPVGSPLSLECTVEGTSNPNLYWYRQAAGRGLQLLFYSVGIGQISSEVPQNLSASRPQDRQFILSSKKLLLSDSGFYLCAWSVPAWGQVLNEQFFGPGTRLTVL.

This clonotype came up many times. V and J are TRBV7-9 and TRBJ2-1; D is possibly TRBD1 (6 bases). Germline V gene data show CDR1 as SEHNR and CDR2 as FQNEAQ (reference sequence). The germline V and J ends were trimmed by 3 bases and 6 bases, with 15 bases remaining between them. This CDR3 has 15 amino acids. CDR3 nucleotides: TGTGCCAGCAGCTTCCTACAGGGAACTCGCAATGAGCAGTTCTTC. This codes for CASSFLQGTRNEQFF.

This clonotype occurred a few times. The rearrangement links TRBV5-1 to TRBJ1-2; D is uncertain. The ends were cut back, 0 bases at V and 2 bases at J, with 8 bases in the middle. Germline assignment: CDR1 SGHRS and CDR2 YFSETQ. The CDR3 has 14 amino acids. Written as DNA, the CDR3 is TGCGCCAGCAGCTTGGGAGGGAGCAACTATGGCTACACCTTC. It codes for CASSLGGSNYGYTF.